This TCR beta chain was recovered during a study of T-cell reconstitution after alpha-beta-depleted transplantation in children. During its preparation, the TCRbeta library received unique molecular identifiers. In TCRdb, the PCR reads were re-called with MiXCR into one record per CDR3 protein. Of approximately 430,000 distinct CDR3 sequences in the sample, around 15% are singletons; the top ten hold about 32%. Losses at the gene ends were 7 bases for V and 4 bases for J; bases not matched to a gene: 8. This CDR3 contains 14 residues. Per germline, CDR1 SGHTA and CDR2 FQGNSA. Study results and caveats: Several hundred expanded graft clones reportedly were the source of alpha-beta T cells about two months after transplant.

This clonotype was recorded a few times. Antigen unknown. Sequencing was performed on PBMCs, mostly from graft donor cells, taken 360 days after TCRalphabeta/CD19-depleted stem cell transplant. This sequence originates from a boy less than two years old who had a stem cell transplant for Wiskott-Aldrich syndrome, so the T cells may come from the graft donor. The rearrangement links TRBV7-2 to TRBJ2-7, with TRBD2 matching 9 bases. CDR3 nucleotides: TGTGCCAGCACCCCGGGACTAGCCCCTTACGAGCAGTACTTC. It specifies CASTPGLAPYEQYF.